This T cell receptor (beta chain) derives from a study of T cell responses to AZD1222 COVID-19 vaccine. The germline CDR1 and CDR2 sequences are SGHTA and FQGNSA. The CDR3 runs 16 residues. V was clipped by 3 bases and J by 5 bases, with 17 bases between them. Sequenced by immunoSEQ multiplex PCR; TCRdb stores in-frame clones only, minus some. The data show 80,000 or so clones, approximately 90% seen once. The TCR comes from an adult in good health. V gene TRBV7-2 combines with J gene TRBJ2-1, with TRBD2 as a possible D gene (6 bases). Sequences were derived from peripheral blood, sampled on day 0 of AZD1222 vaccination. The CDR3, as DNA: TGTGCCAGCAGCTTGCGCGGGACTGGAACGAACAATGAGCAGTTCTTC. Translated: CASSLRGTGTNNEQFF.